These 10 T cell receptor beta chains were all obtained from the same sample, sequenced in a study of regulatory T cells in long-lasting Graves disease. Arm-PCR with iRepertoire HTBI primers amplified the CDR3 regions for these TCR beta libraries. One entry per CDR3 protein results from TCRdb running MiXCR on the multiplex PCR reads. The table has approximately 540,000 distinct CDR3 sequences, around 11% seen once. The time point denotes: newly diagnosed GD, antithyroid drugs for less than 3 months. The TCR library used RNA extracted from PBMCs. The same sample was also studied in work on T cells in Graves' hyperthyroidism and ophthalmopathy.

The material sequenced was peripheral blood mononuclear cells (PBMCs), taken at new diagnosis, from a patient treated with antithyroid drugs. These TCRs come from a woman under 40 with Graves disease.

At least ten counts were recorded for this clonotype. The CDR3 bases are TGTGCCAGCAGCTTAGTAGGCAACTTTGGTTTAGATACGCAGTATTTT. Its translation is CASSLVGNFGLDTQYF. This chain connects TRBV7-2 to TRBJ2-3; no firm D call. V was trimmed by 1 base and J by 5 bases, leaving 16 bases between them. Germline V gives CDR1 SGHTA, CDR2 FQGNSA. The CDR3 runs to 16 residues.

This clonotype was counted at least ten times. The chain employs TRBV30 and TRBJ2-7; D not certain. Germline V gene sequence: CDR1 GTSNPN, CDR2 SVGIG (reference sequence). CDR3 length: 14 residues. V shed 5 bases and J shed 3 bases, with 17 bases lying between them. The CDR3 bases are TGTGCCTGGCGGCTACCCTGGGCCGACTACGAGCAGTACTTC. Protein sequence: CAWRLPWADYEQYF.

This clonotype was counted many times. The V gene is TRBV2, the J gene TRBJ1-1; D is ambiguous. V shed 7 bases and J shed 1 base, with 10 bases lying between them. Per the germline V gene, CDR1 is SNHLY and CDR2 is FYNNEI. The CDR3 extends over 13 amino acids. This CDR3 is CASIQNWNTEAFF. The DNA for the CDR3 is TGTGCCAGCATCCAAAACTGGAACACTGAAGCTTTCTTT.

This clonotype occurred many times. This sequence joins TRBV10-3 and TRBJ2-7; 8 bases agree with TRBD2. CDR1 ENHRY and CDR2 SYGVKD come from the germline V gene. V was pared by 4 bases and J by 1 base, with 6 bases of the junction left unmatched. This CDR3 is 15 amino acids long. As DNA, the CDR3 is TGTGCCATCAGTGGGACGGGAGGGCCATCCTACGAGCAGTACTTC. Translated, it gives CAISGTGGPSYEQYF.

This clonotype was seen only a few times. The chain is built from TRBV28 and TRBJ1-2; TRBD1 matches at 7 bases. Germline V lookup: CDR1 MDHEN, CDR2 SYDVKM. CDR3 size: 16 residues. After removal of 5 bases from V and 3 bases from J, the junction contained 12 bases not matched to a gene. The CDR3 reads CASSVASTGRDYGYTF. The CDR3 DNA follows: TGTGCCAGCAGTGTAGCTTCGACAGGGAGGGACTATGGCTACACCTTC.

This clonotype was picked up many times. This chain connects TRBV7-9 to TRBJ1-2; the D gene is possibly TRBD1 (6 bases). Germline V CDR1 and CDR2: SEHNR, FQNEAQ (reference sequence). The V end was cut by 2 bases, the J end by 8 bases, with 12 bases between. The CDR3 spans 13 residues. CDR3 in DNA: TGTGCCAGCAGCTTATTGGGGGCGAAAGGCTACACCTTC. It translates to CASSLLGAKGYTF. The full variable domain, its missing parts supplied by reference TRBV7-9 and TRBJ1-2, is DTGVSQNPRHKITKRGQNVTFRCDPISEHNRLYWYRQTLGQGPEFLTYFQNEAQLEKSRLLSDRFSAERPKGSFSTLEIQRTEQGDSAMYLCASSLLGAKGYTFGSGTRLTVV.

The rearrangement links TRBV20-1 to TRBJ2-7; 11 positions agree with TRBD2. V lost 0 bases and J lost 4; bases outside the gene matches: 14. Germline V gene sequence: CDR1 DFQATT, CDR2 SNEGSKA (reference sequence). The length of the CDR3 is 18 residues. The chain's CDR3 is CSARDGLAGPIVTYEQYF. In nucleotides, the CDR3 is TGCAGTGCTAGAGATGGACTAGCGGGCCCGATAGTTACTTACGAGCAGTACTTC.

This clonotype was observed many times. CDR3 sequence (DNA): TGTGCCAGCAGCTTAGATCCCAACCAAATGACAGATACGCAGTATTTT. Protein sequence: CASSLDPNQMTDTQYF. The chain combines TRBV11-3 with TRBJ2-3; D call uncertain. The CDR3 runs 16 residues. V was pared by 0 bases and J by 3 bases, with 13 bases between. The germline CDR1 and CDR2 sequences are SGHNT and YENEEA.

This clonotype has at least ten counts. This chain connects TRBV11-3 to TRBJ1-2; D call uncertain. This CDR3 has 15 residues. V was pared by 1 base and J by 1 base, with 10 bases between. Per germline, CDR1 SGHNT and CDR2 YENEEA. The CDR3 DNA reads TGTGCCAGCAGCTTAGGTGGGATATTTAACTATGGCTACACCTTC. This codes for CASSLGGIFNYGYTF.

Ten or more counts support this clonotype. The chain carries TRBV6-1 and TRBJ1-1; D uncertain. The V and J ends lost 5 bases and 1 base respectively, with 8 bases between them. Looked up from germline, CDR1 is MNHNS and CDR2 is SASEGT. This CDR3 region has 13 residues. The CDR3 nucleotides read TGTGCCAGCAGTCATAGACCGAACACTGAAGCTTTCTTT. Its translation is CASSHRPNTEAFF.